A single count supports the clone carrying this T cell receptor beta chain. The data originate from a study of shared clonotypes between healthy human individuals. Sequencing was performed with immunoSEQ multiplex PCR; in TCRdb, only in-frame clones are kept and a portion is missing. The data show approximately 2.5 million clones, with 80% to 95% seen just once and approximately 0.36% held by the top ten. The trim removed 4 bases at V and 4 bases at J, leaving 5 bases unmatched. In germline, CDR1 is SGHDN, CDR2 FVKESK. The CDR3 spans 14 residues. This chain uses TRBV14 with TRBJ2-3, with TRBD2 matching over 7 bases. The clonotype comes from a man in his late teens or twenties in good health. Some clones in this sample may be carry-over from other donors' samples. The material sequenced was naive CD4+ T cells from PBMCs. This sample's subset: CD45RA+ positively selected. For the CDR3, the DNA is TGTGCCAGCAGCCTGGGCGGGAGTGCAGATACGCAGTATTTT. Amino acids: CASSLGGSADTQYF.